This TCR beta chain is drawn from a study of CD8 T cells in ankylosing spondylitis. This clonotype was observed a handful of times. Library preparation for TCR beta used quantitative 5'-RACE with molecular barcodes. Via MiXCR, TCRdb re-called the 5' RACE reads, giving one row per CDR3 protein. The sample lists approximately 350,000 distinct CDR3 sequences, over 12% occurring once. The CDR3 sequence is 15 residues long. Trimming cost V 5 bases and J 1 base; bases outside gene matches: 3. The germline V gene encodes CDR1 LGHDT and CDR2 YNNKEL (reference sequence). The sequencing input was blood, either unsorted or a sorted T cell fraction (not recorded which). This TCR was sampled from a male donor with ankylosing spondylitis or in good health (not recorded which). This sequence joins TRBV3-1 and TRBJ2-7; TRBD2 aligns across 12 bases. This chain's CDR3 is CASSLTSGGSYEQYF. CDR3 sequence (DNA): TGTGCCAGCAGCTTGACTAGCGGGGGATCCTACGAGCAGTACTTC.